The present entry profiles one TCR beta chain with its context. Its target is not known. As TCR cDNA was made by 5'RACE template switching, a universal primer site and UMIs were added. TCRdb reprocessed the 5' RACE reads via MiXCR and lists one record per CDR3 protein. The data show a few hundred thousand distinct CDR3 sequences, roughly 4.3% seen once. This sample was taken from a study of T cells after yellow fever vaccination. The V end lost 4 bases, the J end lost 4 bases, and 4 bases lay between the germline ends. Germline assignment: CDR1 ENHRY and CDR2 SYGVKD. CDR3 length: 11 amino acids. Study-wide results and caveats: CD4 and CD8 compartments shared a small share of clonotypes. The study noted that FACS-sorted repertoires could contain abundant clonotypes contaminating from the bulk population.

The chain employs TRBV10-3 and TRBJ2-5; no firm D call. The input for sequencing was PBMCs, taken 5 days after the yellow fever booster vaccination. This receptor was obtained from a young man who received the YFV17D yellow fever vaccine. The CDR3 bases are TGTGCCATCAGTGGAGGAGAGACCCAGTACTTC. Translated, it gives CAISGGETQYF.